A selection of T cell receptor beta chains follows, all from one sample in a study of CD8 T cells in Susac syndrome. TCRdb reanalysed the immunoSEQ multiplex PCR reads using MiXCR and keeps one entry per CDR3 protein. This table has hundreds of thousands of distinct CDR3 sequences, approximately 89% appearing once. The sample comprised CD8+ T cells from PBMCs. Source of these receptors: a human donor with multiple sclerosis. The CDR3 runs from the conserved cysteine through the conserved F or W. D genes are given only for firm matches. Clone size is given for some rows only: seen once, a few or many times, or a class if the clone is expanded.

V gene,J gene,D gene,clone size,CDR3 protein,CDR3 DNA
TRBV30,TRBJ2-2,-,-,CAWSEGSLTGELFF,TGTGCCTGGAGTGAGGGCAGTCTCACCGGGGAGCTGTTTTTT
TRBV6-5,TRBJ2-1,TRBD1,-,CASSVLITGTGDSNEQFF,TGTGCCAGCAGTGTACTTATCACCGGGACAGGGGATTCGAATGAGCAGTTCTTC
TRBV28,TRBJ1-4,-,once,CASSTRQATNEKLFF,TGTGCCAGCAGTACCAGACAGGCAACTAATGAAAAACTGTTTTTT
TRBV15,TRBJ1-3,-,-,CATSRGLAGGNTIYF,TGTGCCACCAGCAGAGGTTTGGCTGGCGGGAACACCATATATTTT
TRBV9,TRBJ2-1,TRBD2,-,CASSPGLASTYNEQFF,TGTGCCAGCAGCCCGGGACTAGCTTCCACCTACAATGAGCAGTTCTTC
TRBV13,TRBJ2-2,TRBD2,-,CASSPYRTSGINTGELFF,TGTGCCAGCAGCCCCTACCGGACTAGCGGGATTAACACCGGGGAGCTGTTTTTT
TRBV28,TRBJ2-7,TRBD1,few,CASTGTGSYEQYF,TGTGCCAGCACCGGGACAGGGAGCTACGAGCAGTACTTC
TRBV29-1,TRBJ1-2,TRBD1,-,CSVPDRANLYGYTF,TGCAGCGTACCAGACAGGGCAAATCTTTATGGCTACACCTTC
TRBV28,TRBJ2-1,-,-,CASSPTGTSYNEQFF,TGTGCCAGCAGCCCGACAGGTACCTCCTACAATGAGCAGTTCTTC
TRBV29-1,TRBJ2-1,-,-,CSAQGRLGYNEQFF,TGCAGCGCCCAGGGCCGGCTAGGCTACAATGAGCAGTTCTTC
TRBV7-9,TRBJ2-1,-,-,CAHNNEQFF,TGTGCCCACAACAATGAGCAGTTCTTC
TRBV28,TRBJ2-5,TRBD2,-,CASSYLAGIAGEETQYF,TGTGCCAGCAGTTACCTCGCCGGGATAGCGGGAGAAGAGACCCAGTACTTC
TRBV13,TRBJ2-3,-,-,CASTPRGGLIEQYF,TGTGCCAGCACCCCTAGGGGGGGACTAATCGAGCAGTATTTT
TRBV20-1,TRBJ2-5,-,-,CSARRNPRRAETQYF,TGCAGTGCTAGAAGGAATCCTCGCAGGGCCGAGACCCAGTACTTC
TRBV27,TRBJ2-7,TRBD2,-,CASAEITRGGPYEQYF,TGTGCCAGCGCCGAAATCACGAGGGGAGGGCCCTACGAGCAGTACTTC
TRBV25-1,TRBJ2-7,-,-,CASSEGASGTPATSVYYEQYF,TGTGCCAGCAGTGAAGGGGCTTCCGGGACCCCTGCAACCTCAGTTTACTACGAGCAGTACTTC
TRBV4-3,TRBJ2-2,TRBD2,-,CASSQVHIPGLAGVTGELFF,TGCGCCAGCAGCCAAGTTCACATACCGGGACTAGCGGGAGTTACCGGGGAGCTGTTTTTT
TRBV20-1,TRBJ1-5,-,-,CSARDALRGVQPQHF,TGCAGTGCTAGAGACGCCTTGAGGGGGGTTCAGCCCCAGCATTTT
TRBV4-3,TRBJ2-1,-,once,CASSQDARGHYNEQFF,TGCGCCAGCAGCCAAGACGCCCGGGGCCACTACAATGAGCAGTTCTTC
TRBV23-1,TRBJ2-7,TRBD1,-,CASSQSSKTGGRLNRLYEQYF,TGCGCCAGCAGTCAATCATCGAAGACAGGGGGTAGGCTAAATAGACTCTACGAGCAGTACTTC
TRBV15,TRBJ1-2,-,-,CATTKGGLDSPFNYGYTF,TGTGCCACCACAAAAGGGGGTTTAGACAGCCCCTTTAACTATGGCTACACCTTC
TRBV20-1,TRBJ2-6,-,once,CSARETGTLTGVLTF,TGCAGTGCTAGAGAGACCGGGACTTTAACCGGCGTCCTGACTTTC
TRBV28,TRBJ2-3,TRBD2,-,CASSPRRGLAGVRIIPDTQYF,TGTGCCAGCAGTCCCAGGCGTGGACTAGCGGGAGTAAGAATAATACCAGATACGCAGTATTTT
TRBV28,TRBJ2-7,TRBD1,-,CASTLGPGQGGNEQYF,TGTGCCAGCACCCTAGGCCCGGGACAGGGGGGGAACGAGCAGTACTTC
TRBV7-8,TRBJ2-7,-,-,CASSPGIKDKAHF,TGTGCCAGCAGCCCCGGGATAAAGGACAAAGCGCACTTC
TRBV30,TRBJ2-7,-,-,CAWKPRMIYEQYF,TGTGCCTGGAAACCTAGGATGATTTACGAGCAGTACTTC
TRBV5-6,TRBJ1-6,-,-,CASSLPGNLYNSPLHF,TGTGCCAGCAGCTTGCCAGGGAACCTCTATAATTCACCCCTCCACTTT
TRBV27,TRBJ1-5,-,-,CASSLSGANQPQHF,TGTGCCAGCAGTTTATCGGGGGCGAATCAGCCCCAGCATTTT
TRBV6-2/TRBV6-3,TRBJ2-5,-,-,CASSWAGVAETQYF,TGTGCCAGCAGTTGGGCCGGGGTGGCAGAGACCCAGTACTTC
TRBV19,TRBJ2-1,TRBD2,few,CASSTGTRGYNEQFF,TGTGCCAGTAGTACTGGGACTAGGGGATACAATGAGCAGTTCTTC
TRBV20-1,TRBJ2-5,-,-,CSARWETQYF,TGCAGTGCTAGATGGGAGACCCAGTACTTC
TRBV6-5,TRBJ2-3,TRBD2,-,CASRGTSAERDTQYF,TGTGCCAGTAGGGGGACTAGCGCCGAGCGAGATACGCAGTATTTT
TRBV12-3/TRBV12-4,TRBJ2-7,-,-,CASRQGSGTDNYEQYF,TGTGCCAGCAGGCAGGGGAGCGGGACTGATAACTACGAGCAGTACTTC
TRBV27,TRBJ2-5,TRBD2,once,CASSFGAGGPKETQYF,TGTGCCAGCAGTTTTGGGGCGGGAGGGCCCAAAGAGACCCAGTACTTC
TRBV12-3/TRBV12-4,TRBJ1-5,-,-,CASSFWGIDQPQHF,TGTGCCAGCAGTTTTTGGGGGATTGATCAGCCCCAGCATTTT
TRBV7-3,TRBJ2-7,-,-,CASSLWYGPYEQCF,TGTGCCAGCAGCTTATGGTACGGACCCTACGAGCAGTGCTTC
TRBV27,TRBJ1-1,-,once,CASSGHQNTEAFF,TGTGCCAGCAGTGGCCATCAAAACACTGAAGCTTTCTTT
TRBV4-3,TRBJ2-7,TRBD2,-,CASSQDGLAGAPDNYEQYF,TGCGCCAGCAGCCAAGACGGACTAGCGGGAGCGCCAGATAACTACGAGCAGTACTTC
TRBV5-1,TRBJ1-2,TRBD1,-,CASSTSGTGAADGYTF,TGCGCCAGCAGCACCTCCGGGACAGGGGCTGCGGATGGCTACACCTTC
TRBV4-2,TRBJ2-5,TRBD2,-,CASSRTGLAGAHQETQYF,TGTGCCAGCAGCCGAACGGGACTAGCGGGGGCCCACCAAGAGACCCAGTACTTC
TRBV28,TRBJ2-1,TRBD1,-,CASSSETPGTGGREQFF,TGTGCCAGCAGTTCCGAAACTCCCGGGACAGGGGGGCGGGAGCAGTTCTTC
TRBV20-1,TRBJ1-5,TRBD1,-,CSASRLGDRVRNQPQHF,TGCAGTGCTAGTCGTCTCGGGGACAGGGTACGCAATCAGCCCCAGCATTTT
TRBV24-1,TRBJ1-2,-,-,CATSDFTWENPSAHYGYTF,TGTGCCACCAGTGATTTTACATGGGAAAACCCCTCCGCCCACTATGGCTACACCTTC
TRBV29-1,TRBJ2-1,-,-,CSVAESSSYNEQFF,TGCAGCGTTGCCGAGAGTAGCTCCTACAATGAGCAGTTCTTC
TRBV6-1,TRBJ2-5,TRBD2,-,CASSELSGGQETQYF,TGTGCCAGCAGTGAACTCAGCGGGGGGCAAGAGACCCAGTACTTC
TRBV5-1,TRBJ2-7,-,-,CASGIVGSYEQYF,TGCGCCAGCGGGATAGTGGGGTCCTACGAGCAGTACTTC
TRBV20-1,TRBJ2-7,-,-,CSARQGPEQYF,TGCAGTGCTAGACAGGGGCCGGAGCAGTACTTC
TRBV29-1,TRBJ2-3,-,-,CSVGPSIGADTQYF,TGCAGCGTTGGCCCCTCAATCGGCGCAGATACGCAGTATTTT
TRBV15,TRBJ2-3,TRBD2,-,CATSGAGGADTQYF,TGTGCCACCAGCGGCGCGGGAGGAGCCGATACGCAGTATTTT